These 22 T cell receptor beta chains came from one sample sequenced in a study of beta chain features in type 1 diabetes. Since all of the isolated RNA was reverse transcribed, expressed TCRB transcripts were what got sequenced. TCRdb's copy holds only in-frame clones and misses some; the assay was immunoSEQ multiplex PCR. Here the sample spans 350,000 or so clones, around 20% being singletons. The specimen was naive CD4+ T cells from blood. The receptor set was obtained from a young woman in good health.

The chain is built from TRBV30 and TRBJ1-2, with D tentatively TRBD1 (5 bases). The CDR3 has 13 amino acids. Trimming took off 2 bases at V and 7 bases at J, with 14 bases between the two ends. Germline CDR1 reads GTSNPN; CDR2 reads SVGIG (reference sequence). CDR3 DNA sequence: TGTGCCTGGAGTTCGCTGGACAAATTTGGCTACACCTTC. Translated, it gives CAWSSLDKFGYTF.

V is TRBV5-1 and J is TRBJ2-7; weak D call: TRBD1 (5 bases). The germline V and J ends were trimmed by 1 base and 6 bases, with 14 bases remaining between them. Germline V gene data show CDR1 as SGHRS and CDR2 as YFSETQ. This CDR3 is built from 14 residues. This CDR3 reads CASSLLQGAGEQYF. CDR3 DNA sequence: TGCGCCAGCAGCTTGCTCCAAGGGGCCGGCGAGCAGTACTTC.

The CDR3 here is CASSVEAEQFF. The CDR3 bases are TGTGCCAGCAGCGTAGAAGCTGAGCAGTTCTTC. V and J are TRBV9 and TRBJ2-1, with unresolved D. Germline CDR1 is SGDLS and CDR2 is YYNGEE. V was shortened by 0 bases and J by 9 bases, with 4 bases between the two germline ends. The CDR3 is made up of 11 amino acids.

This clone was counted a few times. The CDR3 sequence: CASSSPGQGTYEQYF. CDR3 bases: TGTGCCAGCAGCTCACCGGGACAGGGTACCTACGAGCAGTACTTC. The chain recombines TRBV11-2 with TRBJ2-7, with 9 bases lining up with TRBD1. CDR1 is SGHAT, CDR2 FQNNGV, per germline. Trimming removed 4 bases from V and 2 bases from J; junction bases left unmatched: 6. CDR3 length: 15 amino acids.

CDR3 sequence reads: CASSPTRVGGSSGANVLTF. DNA for the CDR3: TGTGCCAGCAGCCCTACCAGGGTCGGCGGGAGCTCTGGGGCCAACGTCCTGACTTTC. The rearrangement joins TRBV5-6 to TRBJ2-6; 7 positions match TRBD2. CDR3 length equals 19 residues. CDR1 is SGHDT and CDR2 is YYEEEE in the germline V gene. With V trimmed by 4 bases and J by 0 bases, 13 bases remained unmatched.

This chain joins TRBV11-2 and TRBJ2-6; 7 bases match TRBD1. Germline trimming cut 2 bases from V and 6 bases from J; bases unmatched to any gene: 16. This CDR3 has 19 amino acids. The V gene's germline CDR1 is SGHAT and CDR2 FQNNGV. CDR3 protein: CASSLRLRQGQLEANVLTF. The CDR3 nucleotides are TGTGCCAGCAGCTTACGACTGCGACAGGGCCAATTGGAGGCCAACGTCCTGACTTTC.

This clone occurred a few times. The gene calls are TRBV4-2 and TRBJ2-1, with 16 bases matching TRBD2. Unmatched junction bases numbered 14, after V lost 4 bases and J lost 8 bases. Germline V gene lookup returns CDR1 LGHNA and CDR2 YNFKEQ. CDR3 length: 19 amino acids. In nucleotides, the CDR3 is TGTGCCAGCAGCCCCCAGGGACTAGCGGGGGGGCGGGGTTGGGATGAGCAGTTCTTC. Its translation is CASSPQGLAGGRGWDEQFF.

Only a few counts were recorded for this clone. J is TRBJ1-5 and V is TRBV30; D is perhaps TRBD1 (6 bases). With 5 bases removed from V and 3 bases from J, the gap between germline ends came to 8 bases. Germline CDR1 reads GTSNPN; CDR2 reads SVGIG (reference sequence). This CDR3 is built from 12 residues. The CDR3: CAWGQFNQPQHF. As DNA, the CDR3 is TGTGCCTGGGGACAGTTCAATCAGCCCCAGCATTTT.

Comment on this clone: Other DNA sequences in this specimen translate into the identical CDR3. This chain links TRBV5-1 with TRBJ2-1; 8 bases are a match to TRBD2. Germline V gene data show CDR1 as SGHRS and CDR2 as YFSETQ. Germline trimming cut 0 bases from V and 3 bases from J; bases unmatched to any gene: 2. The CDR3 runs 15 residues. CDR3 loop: CASSLALAGYNEQFF. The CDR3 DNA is TGCGCCAGCAGCTTGGCTCTAGCGGGCTACAATGAGCAGTTCTTC. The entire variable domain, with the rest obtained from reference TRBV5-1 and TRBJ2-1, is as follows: KAGVTQTPRYLIKTRGQQVTLSCSPISGHRSVSWYQQTPGQGLQFLFEYFSETQRNKGNFPGRFSGRQFSNSRSEMNVSTLELGDSALYLCASSLALAGYNEQFFGPGTRLTVL.

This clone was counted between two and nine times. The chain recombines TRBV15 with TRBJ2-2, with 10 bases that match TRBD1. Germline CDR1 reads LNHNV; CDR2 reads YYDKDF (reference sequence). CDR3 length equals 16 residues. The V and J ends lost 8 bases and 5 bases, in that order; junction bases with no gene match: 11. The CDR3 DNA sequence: TGTGCCACCTCGGCCCGGACAGGGGGTAATACCGGGGAGCTGTTTTTT. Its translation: CATSARTGGNTGELFF.

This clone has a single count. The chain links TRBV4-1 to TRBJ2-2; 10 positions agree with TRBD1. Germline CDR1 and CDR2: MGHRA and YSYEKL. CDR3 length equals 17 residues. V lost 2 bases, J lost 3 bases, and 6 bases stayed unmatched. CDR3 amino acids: CASSQLTGGADTGELFF. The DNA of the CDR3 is TGCGCCAGCAGCCAATTGACAGGGGGCGCCGACACCGGGGAGCTGTTTTTT.

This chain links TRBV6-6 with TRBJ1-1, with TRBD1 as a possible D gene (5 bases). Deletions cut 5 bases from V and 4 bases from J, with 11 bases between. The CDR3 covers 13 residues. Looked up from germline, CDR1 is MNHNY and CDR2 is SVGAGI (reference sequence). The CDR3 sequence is CASSPAGLTEAFF. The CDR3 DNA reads TGTGCCAGCAGTCCAGCGGGGCTCACTGAAGCTTTCTTT.

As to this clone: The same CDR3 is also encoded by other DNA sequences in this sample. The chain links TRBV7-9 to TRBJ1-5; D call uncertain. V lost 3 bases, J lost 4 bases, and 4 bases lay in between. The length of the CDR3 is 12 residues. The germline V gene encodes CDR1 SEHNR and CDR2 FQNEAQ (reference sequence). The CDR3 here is CASSFLNQPQHF. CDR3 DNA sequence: TGTGCCAGCAGCTTCTTAAATCAGCCCCAGCATTTT.

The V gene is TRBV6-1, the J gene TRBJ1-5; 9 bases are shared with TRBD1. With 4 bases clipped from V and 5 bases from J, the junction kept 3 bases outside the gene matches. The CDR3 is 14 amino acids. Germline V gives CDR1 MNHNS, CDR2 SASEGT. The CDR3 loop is CASSGGQGYQPQHF. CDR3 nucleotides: TGTGCCAGCAGTGGGGGACAGGGCTATCAGCCCCAGCATTTT.

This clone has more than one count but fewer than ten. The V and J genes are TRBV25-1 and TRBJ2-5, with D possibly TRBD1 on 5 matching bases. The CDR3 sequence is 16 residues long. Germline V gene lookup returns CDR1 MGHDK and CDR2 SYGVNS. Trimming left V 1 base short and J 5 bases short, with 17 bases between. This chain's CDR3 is CASSELAGRTQETQYF. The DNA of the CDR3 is TGTGCCAGCAGTGAATTGGCAGGGCGGACACAGGAGACCCAGTACTTC.

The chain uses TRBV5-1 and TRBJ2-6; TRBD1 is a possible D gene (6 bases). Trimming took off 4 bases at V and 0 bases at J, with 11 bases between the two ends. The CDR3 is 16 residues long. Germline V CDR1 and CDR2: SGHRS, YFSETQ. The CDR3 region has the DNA TGCGCCAGCAGCCTGCGACAGGCCTCTGGGGCCAACGTCCTGACTTTC. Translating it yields CASSLRQASGANVLTF.

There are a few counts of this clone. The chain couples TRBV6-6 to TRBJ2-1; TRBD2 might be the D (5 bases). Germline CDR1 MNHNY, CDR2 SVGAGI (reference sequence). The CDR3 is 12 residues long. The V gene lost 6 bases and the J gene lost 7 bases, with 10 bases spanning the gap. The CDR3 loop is CASSPPGNEQFF. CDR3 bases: TGTGCCAGCAGCCCTCCGGGAAATGAGCAGTTCTTC.

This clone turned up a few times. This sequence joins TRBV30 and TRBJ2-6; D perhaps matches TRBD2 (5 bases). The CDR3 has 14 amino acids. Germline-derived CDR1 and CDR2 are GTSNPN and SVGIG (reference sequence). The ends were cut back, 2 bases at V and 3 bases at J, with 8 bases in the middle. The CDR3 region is CAWSRESGANVLTF. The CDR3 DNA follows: TGTGCCTGGAGTAGGGAGAGTGGGGCCAACGTCCTGACTTTC.

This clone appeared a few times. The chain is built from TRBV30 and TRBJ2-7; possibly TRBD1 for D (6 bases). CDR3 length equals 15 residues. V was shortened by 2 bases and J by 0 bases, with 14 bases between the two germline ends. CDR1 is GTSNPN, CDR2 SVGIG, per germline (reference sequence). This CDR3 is CAWSPRTARSYEQYF. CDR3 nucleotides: TGTGCCTGGAGTCCTCGGACAGCTCGCTCCTACGAGCAGTACTTC.

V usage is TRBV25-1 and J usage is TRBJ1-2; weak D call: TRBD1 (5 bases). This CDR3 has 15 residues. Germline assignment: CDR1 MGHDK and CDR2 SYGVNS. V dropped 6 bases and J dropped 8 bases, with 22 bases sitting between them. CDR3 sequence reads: CASSDTNRQTVGYTF. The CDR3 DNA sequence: TGTGCCAGCAGCGATACAAACCGACAGACGGTCGGCTACACCTTC.

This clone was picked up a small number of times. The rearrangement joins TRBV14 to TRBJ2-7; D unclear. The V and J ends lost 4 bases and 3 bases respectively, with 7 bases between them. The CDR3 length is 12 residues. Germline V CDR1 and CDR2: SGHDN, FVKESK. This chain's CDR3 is CASSRLSYEQYF. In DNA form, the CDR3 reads TGTGCCAGCAGCCGACTGAGCTACGAGCAGTACTTC.

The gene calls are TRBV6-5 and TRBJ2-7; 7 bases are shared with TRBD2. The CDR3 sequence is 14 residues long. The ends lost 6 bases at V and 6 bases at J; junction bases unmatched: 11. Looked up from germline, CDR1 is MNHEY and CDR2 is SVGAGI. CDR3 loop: CASREGGRSGEQYF. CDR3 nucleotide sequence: TGTGCCAGCAGGGAAGGCGGGAGATCGGGCGAGCAGTACTTC.